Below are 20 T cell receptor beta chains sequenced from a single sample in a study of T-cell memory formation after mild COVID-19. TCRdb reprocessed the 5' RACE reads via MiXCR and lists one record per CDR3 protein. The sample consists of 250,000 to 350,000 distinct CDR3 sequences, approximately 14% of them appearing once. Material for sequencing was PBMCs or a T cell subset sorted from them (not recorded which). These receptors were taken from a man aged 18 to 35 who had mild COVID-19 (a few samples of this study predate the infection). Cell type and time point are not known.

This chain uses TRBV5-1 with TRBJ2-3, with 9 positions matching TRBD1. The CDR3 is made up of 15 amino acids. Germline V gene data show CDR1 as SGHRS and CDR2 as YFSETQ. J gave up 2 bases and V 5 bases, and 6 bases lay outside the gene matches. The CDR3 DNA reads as TGCGCCAGCAGGGTGGGACAGGGATTCACAGATACGCAGTATTTT. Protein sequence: CASRVGQGFTDTQYF.

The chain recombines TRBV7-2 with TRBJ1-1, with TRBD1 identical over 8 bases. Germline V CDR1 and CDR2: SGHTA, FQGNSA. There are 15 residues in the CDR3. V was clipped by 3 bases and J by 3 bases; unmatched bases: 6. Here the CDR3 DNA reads TGTGCCAGCAGCTTCCAGGGGGCAGCTGACACTGAAGCTTTCTTT. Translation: CASSFQGAADTEAFF.

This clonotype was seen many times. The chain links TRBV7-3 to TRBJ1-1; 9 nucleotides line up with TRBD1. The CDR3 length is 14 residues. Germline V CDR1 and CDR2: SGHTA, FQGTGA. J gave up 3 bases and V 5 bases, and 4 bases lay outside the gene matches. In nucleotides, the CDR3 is TGTGCCAGCAGCCTGGGACAGGGATACACTGAAGCTTTCTTT. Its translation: CASSLGQGYTEAFF.

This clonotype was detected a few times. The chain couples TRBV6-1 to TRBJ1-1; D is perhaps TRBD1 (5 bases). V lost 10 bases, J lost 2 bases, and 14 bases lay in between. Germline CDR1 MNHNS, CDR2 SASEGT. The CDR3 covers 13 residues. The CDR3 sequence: CATTGTLNTEAFF. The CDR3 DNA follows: TGTGCCACCACCGGGACGCTTAACACTGAAGCTTTCTTT.

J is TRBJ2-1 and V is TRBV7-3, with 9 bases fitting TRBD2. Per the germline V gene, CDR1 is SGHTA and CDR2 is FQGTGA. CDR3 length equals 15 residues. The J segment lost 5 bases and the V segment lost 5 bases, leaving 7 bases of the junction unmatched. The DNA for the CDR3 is TGTGCCAGCAGCCGACGAGCGGGGGGCGACAATGAGCAGTTCTTC. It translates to CASSRRAGGDNEQFF.

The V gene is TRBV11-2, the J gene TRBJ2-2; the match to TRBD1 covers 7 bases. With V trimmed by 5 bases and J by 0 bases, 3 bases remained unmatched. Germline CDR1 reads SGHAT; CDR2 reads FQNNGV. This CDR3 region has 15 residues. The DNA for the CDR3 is TGTGCCAGCAGCGACACAGGGGCGAACACCGGGGAGCTGTTTTTT. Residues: CASSDTGANTGELFF.

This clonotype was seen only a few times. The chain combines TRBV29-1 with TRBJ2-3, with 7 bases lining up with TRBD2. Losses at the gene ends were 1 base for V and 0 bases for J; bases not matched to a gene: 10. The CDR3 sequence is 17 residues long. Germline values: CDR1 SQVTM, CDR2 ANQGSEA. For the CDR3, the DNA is TGCAGCGTTGAAGTGGACGTAGCGGGCCCTAGCACAGATACGCAGTATTTT. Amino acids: CSVEVDVAGPSTDTQYF.

The CDR3 nucleotides read TGTGCCATCACAAGGGCGTGGAACACTGAAGCTTTCTTT. This gives the protein CAITRAWNTEAFF. J is TRBJ1-1 and V is TRBV7-9; D gene uncertain. Looked up from germline, CDR1 is SEHNR and CDR2 is FQNEAQ (reference sequence). The CDR3 loop spans 13 amino acids. The V and J ends lost 10 bases and 1 base respectively, with 13 bases between them.

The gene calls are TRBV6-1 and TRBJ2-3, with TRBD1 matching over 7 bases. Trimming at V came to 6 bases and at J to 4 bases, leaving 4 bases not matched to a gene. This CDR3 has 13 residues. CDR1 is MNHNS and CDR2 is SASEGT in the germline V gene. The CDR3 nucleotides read TGTGCCAGCAGGCAGGGGGAAGCAGATACGCAGTATTTT. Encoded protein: CASRQGEADTQYF.

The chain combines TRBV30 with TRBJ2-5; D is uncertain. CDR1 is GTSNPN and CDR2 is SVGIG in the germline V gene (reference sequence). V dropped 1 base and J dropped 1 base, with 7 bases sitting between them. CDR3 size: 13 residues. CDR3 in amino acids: CAWSAGSQETQYF. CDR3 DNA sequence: TGTGCCTGGAGTGCTGGAAGCCAAGAGACCCAGTACTTC.

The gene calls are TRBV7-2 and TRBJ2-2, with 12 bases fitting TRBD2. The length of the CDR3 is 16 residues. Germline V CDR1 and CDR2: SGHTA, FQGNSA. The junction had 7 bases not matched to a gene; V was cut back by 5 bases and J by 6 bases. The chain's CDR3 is CASSALAGGAAGELFF. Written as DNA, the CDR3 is TGTGCCAGCAGCGCACTAGCGGGGGGCGCGGCCGGGGAGCTGTTTTTT.

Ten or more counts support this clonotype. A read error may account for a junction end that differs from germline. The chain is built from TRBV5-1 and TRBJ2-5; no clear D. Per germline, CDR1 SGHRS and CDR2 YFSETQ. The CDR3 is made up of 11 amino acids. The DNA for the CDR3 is TGTGCCAGCAGCTTTCAAGAGACCCAGTACTTC. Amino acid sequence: CASSFQETQYF.

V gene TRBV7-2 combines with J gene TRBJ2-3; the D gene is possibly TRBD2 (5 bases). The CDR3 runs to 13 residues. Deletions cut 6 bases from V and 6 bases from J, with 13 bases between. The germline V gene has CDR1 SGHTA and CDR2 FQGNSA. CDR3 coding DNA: TGTGCCAGCAGTCCTAATCGGAGGGATACGCAGTATTTT. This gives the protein CASSPNRRDTQYF.

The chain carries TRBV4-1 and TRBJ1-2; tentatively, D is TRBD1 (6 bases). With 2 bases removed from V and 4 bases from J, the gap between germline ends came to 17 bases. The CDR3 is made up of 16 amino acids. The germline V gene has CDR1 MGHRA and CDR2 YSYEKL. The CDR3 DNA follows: TGCGCCAGCAGCCAACGAGTGACAGGTCCCGCCTATGGCTACACCTTC. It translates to CASSQRVTGPAYGYTF.

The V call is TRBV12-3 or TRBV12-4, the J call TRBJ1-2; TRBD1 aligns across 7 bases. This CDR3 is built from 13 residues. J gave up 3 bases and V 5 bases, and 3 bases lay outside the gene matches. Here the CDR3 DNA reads TGTGCCAGCAGTGGGGGACAGTACTATGGCTACACCTTC. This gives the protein CASSGGQYYGYTF.

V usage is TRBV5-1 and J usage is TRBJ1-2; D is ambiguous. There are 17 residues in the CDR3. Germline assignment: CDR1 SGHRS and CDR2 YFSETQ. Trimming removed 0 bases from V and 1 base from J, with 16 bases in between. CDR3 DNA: TGCGCCAGCAGCTTGGGTGGTGGAGGCAGTTTTAACTATGGCTACACCTTC. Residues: CASSLGGGGSFNYGYTF.

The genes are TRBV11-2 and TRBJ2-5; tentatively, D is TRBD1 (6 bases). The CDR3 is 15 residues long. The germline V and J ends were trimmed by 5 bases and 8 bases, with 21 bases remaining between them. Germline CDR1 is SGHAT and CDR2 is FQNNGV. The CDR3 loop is CASSPPGTGIITQYF. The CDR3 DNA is TGTGCCAGCAGCCCGCCAGGCACAGGGATCATAACCCAGTACTTC.

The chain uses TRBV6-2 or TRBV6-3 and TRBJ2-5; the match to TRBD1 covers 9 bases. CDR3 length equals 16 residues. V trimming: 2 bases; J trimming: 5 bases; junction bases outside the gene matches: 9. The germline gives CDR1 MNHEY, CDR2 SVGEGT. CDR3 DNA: TGTGCCAGCAGTTACCCGGACAGGGGAGTAGACGAGACCCAGTACTTC. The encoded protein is CASSYPDRGVDETQYF.

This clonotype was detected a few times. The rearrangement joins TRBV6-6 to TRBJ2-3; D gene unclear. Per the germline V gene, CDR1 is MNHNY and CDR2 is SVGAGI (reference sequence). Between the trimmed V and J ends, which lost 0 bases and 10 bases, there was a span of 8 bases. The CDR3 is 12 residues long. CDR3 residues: CASSYSVWAQYF. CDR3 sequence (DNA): TGTGCCAGCAGTTACTCCGTCTGGGCGCAGTATTTT.

CDR3 amino acids: CASSRGTGSGSTQYF. The CDR3 DNA follows: TGTGCCAGCAGTCGGGGCACGGGTTCTGGGAGTACGCAGTATTTT. The chain combines TRBV2 with TRBJ2-3; possibly TRBD1 or TRBD2 for D (5 bases each). CDR3 size: 15 residues. Germline values: CDR1 SNHLY, CDR2 FYNNEI. Trimming left V 5 bases short and J 8 bases short, with 20 bases between.